Following are 18 T cell receptor beta chains from one sample sequenced in a study of CD8 T cells in Susac syndrome. cDNA came from roughly 0.53 to 1 ug RNA primed by random hexamers. TCRdb re-derived calls from the immunoSEQ multiplex PCR reads in MiXCR, one entry per CDR3 protein. Of over 200,000 distinct CDR3 sequences in the sample, 85% to 95% were seen once. Sequencing was done on a sample of CD4+ T cells from PBMCs. The receptors stem from a human donor with multiple sclerosis.

The chain carries TRBV30 and TRBJ1-5; maybe TRBD1 (6 bases). Trimming left V 3 bases short and J 5 bases short, with 17 bases between. Germline lookup yields CDR1 GTSNPN and CDR2 SVGIG (reference sequence). This CDR3 comprises 15 residues. CDR3 amino acids: CAWRPQSDRYQPQHF. CDR3 coding DNA: TGTGCCTGGAGGCCCCAATCGGACAGATATCAGCCCCAGCATTTT.

Only one count was recorded for this clonotype. This chain joins TRBV10-3 and TRBJ2-5; 8 nucleotides match TRBD2. The CDR3 is made up of 15 amino acids. Germline values: CDR1 ENHRY, CDR2 SYGVKD. With 3 bases clipped from V and 1 base from J, the junction kept 4 bases outside the gene matches. As DNA, the CDR3 is TGTGCCATCAGTGAAAGCGGGGGTACCCAAGAGACCCAGTACTTC. Its protein product is CAISESGGTQETQYF.

In its sample, this clonotype was seen once. The rearrangement uses TRBV28 and TRBJ2-6; 10 bases match TRBD1. This CDR3 has 15 residues. The ends lost 6 bases at V and 3 bases at J; junction bases unmatched: 2. The germline gives CDR1 MDHEN, CDR2 SYDVKM. The CDR3 coding sequence is TGTGCCAGCAGGACAGGGGGCGTTGGGGCCAACGTCCTGACTTTC. Amino acid sequence: CASRTGGVGANVLTF.

The J gene is TRBJ2-7, the V gene TRBV7-9; tentatively, D is TRBD1 or TRBD2 (5 bases each). The CDR3 loop spans 14 amino acids. Germline assignment: CDR1 SEHNR and CDR2 FQNEAQ (reference sequence). V was pared by 1 base and J by 6 bases, with 13 bases between. CDR3 loop: CASSLVGEDTEQYF. CDR3 nucleotide sequence: TGTGCCAGCAGCTTAGTGGGGGAAGATACCGAGCAGTACTTC.

The V call is TRBV5-4, the J call TRBJ2-7; 9 nucleotides agree with TRBD1. Germline CDR1 and CDR2: SGHNT and YYREEE (reference sequence). V trimming: 4 bases; J trimming: 5 bases; junction bases outside the gene matches: 13. The CDR3 contains 16 residues. CDR3 sequence (DNA): TGTGCCAGCAGCCCCAATTTCGGGACAGGGTTTGACGAGCAGTACTTC. Translated, it gives CASSPNFGTGFDEQYF.

The V call is TRBV29-1, the J call TRBJ1-1, with a tentative D call TRBD1 (5 bases). V lost 4 bases to trimming and J lost 5 bases, with 14 bases between them. The CDR3 loop spans 13 amino acids. The germline gives CDR1 SQVTM, CDR2 ANQGSEA. The CDR3 sequence: CSVVTERGTEAFF. CDR3 DNA: TGCAGCGTTGTCACCGAACGGGGGACTGAAGCTTTCTTT.

The V gene is TRBV5-6, the J gene TRBJ2-3, with unresolved D. The CDR3 length is 12 residues. CDR1 is SGHDT, CDR2 YYEEEE, per germline. The V end lost 4 bases, the J end lost 11 bases, and 14 bases lay between the germline ends. Here the CDR3 reads CASSPTTGKQYF. The CDR3 DNA sequence: TGTGCCAGCAGCCCAACTACTGGGAAGCAGTATTTT. Combining the CDR3 with reference TRBV5-6 and TRBJ2-3 gives the whole variable domain DAGVTQSPTHLIKTRGQQVTLRCSPKSGHDTVSWYQQALGQGPQFIFQYYEEEERQRGNFPDRFSGHQFPNYSSELNVNALLLGDSALYLCASSPTTGKQYFGPGTRLTVL.

This chain joins TRBV29-1 and TRBJ2-5, with TRBD1 matching over 7 bases. Germline CDR1 and CDR2: SQVTM and ANQGSEA. Trimming took 4 bases from V and 5 from J; bases not matched to a gene: 10. The CDR3 extends over 14 amino acids. The chain's CDR3 is CSVVGRGIGETQYF. The CDR3 DNA is TGCAGCGTTGTTGGCAGGGGGATAGGGGAGACCCAGTACTTC.

The chain is built from TRBV3-1 and TRBJ2-5, with a tentative D call TRBD2 (6 bases). The V end was cut by 0 bases, the J end by 4 bases, with 12 bases between. Germline lookup yields CDR1 LGHDT and CDR2 YNNKEL (reference sequence). The CDR3 has 15 residues. The CDR3 region has the DNA TGTGCCAGCAGCCAAGAGAACGGGGGAAGAGAGACCCAGTACTTC. Residues: CASSQENGGRETQYF.

The chain carries TRBV6-2 or TRBV6-3 and TRBJ1-2, with D maybe TRBD1 (5 bases). Germline V gives CDR1 MNHEY, CDR2 SVGEGT. CDR3 length equals 12 residues. Trimming stripped 8 bases from V and 8 bases from J, with 15 bases between. The CDR3 coding sequence is TGTGCCAGCGGAGAGCGGAGGGGAGGCTACACCTTC. This translates into CASGERRGGYTF.

The CDR3 loop reads CSAILGRTTFF. The CDR3 nucleotides are TGCAGTGCTATCCTGGGCAGGACGACTTTCTTT. The chain has TRBV20-1 and TRBJ1-1, with unresolved D. The CDR3 has 11 residues. Deletions cut 4 bases from V and 12 bases from J, with 15 bases between. Germline-derived CDR1 and CDR2 are DFQATT and SNEGSKA (reference sequence).

This chain links TRBV11-1 with TRBJ2-1, with TRBD2 identical over 10 bases. This CDR3 contains 16 residues. Germline trimming cut 6 bases from V and 6 bases from J; bases unmatched to any gene: 11. In germline, CDR1 is SGHAT, CDR2 FQDESV (reference sequence). In DNA form, the CDR3 reads TGTGCCAGCAGTCTGAGCGGGGGGGCCATTAGCAATGAGCAGTTCTTC. It codes for CASSLSGGAISNEQFF.

The genes are TRBV12-3 or TRBV12-4 and TRBJ1-1; tentative D call: TRBD1 (6 bases). Trimming stripped 7 bases from V and 9 bases from J, with 12 bases between. This CDR3 has 11 residues. In DNA, the CDR3 is TGTGCCAGCACCCAGGGGCCGAAAGCTTTCTTT. It translates to CASTQGPKAFF.

The J gene is TRBJ1-6, the V gene TRBV7-9, with D tentatively TRBD1 (6 bases). CDR1 SEHNR and CDR2 FQNEAQ come from the germline V gene (reference sequence). The CDR3 spans 17 residues. Trimming stripped 5 bases from V and 13 bases from J, with 27 bases between. CDR3 coding DNA: TGTGCCAGCAGCCCAGGTGGGGGCAGGCAGCCTATCCTCCCCCTCCACTTT. This translates into CASSPGGGRQPILPLHF.

This clonotype is a singleton in its sample. The chain couples TRBV20-1 to TRBJ1-5, with TRBD1 as a possible D gene (5 bases). Trimming stripped 6 bases from V and 5 bases from J, with 17 bases between. Per germline, CDR1 DFQATT and CDR2 SNEGSKA (reference sequence). This CDR3 spans 14 amino acids. The CDR3: CSAVLGGRDQPQHF. CDR3 sequence (DNA): TGCAGTGCCGTTCTGGGGGGACGGGATCAGCCCCAGCATTTT.

The V gene is TRBV29-1, the J gene TRBJ1-1; the D gene is possibly TRBD1 (6 bases). V lost 5 bases and J 4 bases, leaving 14 bases between the germline ends. The germline V gene encodes CDR1 SQVTM and CDR2 ANQGSEA. There are 13 residues in the CDR3. In nucleotides, the CDR3 is TGCAGCGTTCTCCTGGGGGCAGGCACTGAAGCTTTCTTT. Translation gives CSVLLGAGTEAFF.

V gene TRBV27 combines with J gene TRBJ2-5; 9 bases agree with TRBD1. The CDR3 consists of 13 residues. CDR1 is MNHEY and CDR2 is SMNVEV in the germline V gene (reference sequence). V lost 5 bases to trimming and J lost 6 bases; unmatched junction nucleotides: 4. The chain's CDR3 is CASSQQGAQTQYF. The CDR3 DNA follows: TGTGCCAGCAGTCAACAGGGGGCTCAGACCCAGTACTTC.

Here the CDR3 DNA reads TGCAGTGCGTCGCCGGCCACAGATACGCAGTATTTT. Amino acid sequence: CSASPATDTQYF. V usage is TRBV20-1 and J usage is TRBJ2-3; no clear D. Looked up from germline, CDR1 is DFQATT and CDR2 is SNEGSKA (reference sequence). V lost 6 bases, J lost 2 bases, and 9 bases lay in between. The length of the CDR3 is 12 residues.